This T cell receptor beta chain was profiled in a study of blood T cell repertoires in COVID-19. Trimming shortened V by 8 bases and J by 0 bases, and 8 bases separated the two germline ends. From germline, CDR1 is MNHEY and CDR2 SMNVEV (reference sequence). The CDR3 has 13 amino acids. Original methodology: Reference gene primers were amplified, and this amplification served to estimate nucleated cell counts. The assay was immunoSEQ multiplex PCR, and TCRdb's table has in-frame clones only and misses some. V, J and clone size reflect that table, while D and trimming were determined from the DNA. The sample contains 75,000 or so clones, 82% of which appear only once.

This receptor was taken from a man in his sixties with acute or convalescent COVID-19. V and J are TRBV27 and TRBJ1-3, with D hard to call. What was sequenced was peripheral blood. In DNA, the CDR3 is TGTGCCAGCTACGGGTTCTCTGGAAACACCATATATTTT. Encoded protein: CASYGFSGNTIYF.